This record covers a single T cell receptor beta chain. Trimming pared 1 base from V and 0 bases from J, leaving 12 bases between. The CDR3 runs to 16 residues. CDR1 and CDR2 from the germline V gene are SGHRS and YFSETQ. This specimen belongs to a study of T cells after yellow fever vaccination. TCRdb re-called the 5' RACE reads through MiXCR, storing one row per CDR3 protein. The table records approximately 550,000 distinct CDR3 sequences, 19% of them present only once. The chain carries TRBV5-1 and TRBJ2-3, with unresolved D. The sequences come from PBMCs, collected 15 days after the yellow fever booster vaccination. The clonotype was recovered from a man aged 25 to 40 who received the YFV17D yellow fever vaccine. CDR3 DNA: TGCGCCAGCAGCTTGAGTACCGACCCTAGCACAGATACGCAGTATTTT. This encodes CASSLSTDPSTDTQYF.